Presented here are 12 T cell receptor beta chains from one specimen sequenced in a study of healthy donors' naive CD4 and CD8 T cells. A linear amplification protocol produced the TCR libraries from roughly 0.5 ug of total RNA. TCRdb itself ran the reads through MiXCR, one entry per CDR3 protein. The table includes 200,000 or so distinct CDR3 sequences, around 80% detected once. The sequenced sample was naive CD4+ and CD8+ T cells sorted from blood, pooled from several donors. Every receptor here comes from a pool of human donors in good health; the sample pools cells from several healthy donors.

The chain couples TRBV29-1 to TRBJ1-2; 7 nucleotides align to TRBD1. The V and J ends lost 6 bases and 5 bases, in that order; junction bases with no gene match: 9. CDR1 is SQVTM, CDR2 ANQGSEA, per germline. This CDR3 is built from 13 residues. CDR3 loop: CSVDRDGNYGYTF. Written as DNA, the CDR3 is TGCAGCGTAGACAGGGACGGTAATTATGGCTACACCTTC.

The V call is TRBV24-1, the J call TRBJ2-5; D call uncertain. Trimming shortened V by 3 bases and J by 4 bases, and 8 bases separated the two germline ends. The CDR3 is made up of 13 amino acids. Germline V lookup: CDR1 KGHDR, CDR2 SFDVKD. CDR3 nucleotides: TGTGCCACCAGTGATCCCCCCAGAGAGACCCAGTACTTC. Protein sequence: CATSDPPRETQYF.

The chain couples TRBV7-8 to TRBJ2-5, with 8 nucleotides matching TRBD1. CDR1 and CDR2 from the germline V gene are SGHVS and FQNEAQ. Losses at the gene ends were 4 bases for V and 2 bases for J; bases not matched to a gene: 3. This CDR3 comprises 14 residues. CDR3: CASSYGQGQETQYF. CDR3 DNA sequence: TGTGCCAGCAGCTACGGACAGGGACAAGAGACCCAGTACTTC.

This sequence joins TRBV6-5 and TRBJ2-5; D is possibly TRBD1 (6 bases). The CDR3 sequence is 16 residues long. V was trimmed by 0 bases and J by 0 bases, leaving 11 bases between them. Looked up from germline, CDR1 is MNHEY and CDR2 is SVGAGI. CDR3 coding DNA: TGTGCCAGCAGTTACTCGGGGGCTCCCTACCAAGAGACCCAGTACTTC. Protein product: CASSYSGAPYQETQYF.

V usage is TRBV15 and J usage is TRBJ2-3, with a weak D call TRBD2 (5 bases). Germline V CDR1 and CDR2: LNHNV, YYDKDF (reference sequence). This CDR3 has 13 amino acids. V lost 3 bases to trimming and J lost 4 bases, with 8 bases between them. The CDR3, as DNA: TGTGCCACCAGCAGGAGGGTTCCAGATACGCAGTATTTT. Its translation: CATSRRVPDTQYF.

This clonotype was seen only a few times. The V and J genes are TRBV29-1 and TRBJ1-2; 9 nucleotides agree with TRBD1. CDR3 length: 12 residues. With 5 bases clipped from V and 3 bases from J, the junction kept 1 base outside the gene matches. Germline lookup yields CDR1 SQVTM and CDR2 ANQGSEA. In DNA form, the CDR3 reads TGCAGCGTTCGGGACAGGGACTATGGCTACACCTTC. Translating it yields CSVRDRDYGYTF.

This rearrangement joins TRBV11-2 to TRBJ2-3; the match to TRBD2 covers 11 bases. The J segment lost 4 bases and the V segment lost 5 bases, leaving 11 bases of the junction unmatched. The germline V gene encodes CDR1 SGHAT and CDR2 FQNNGV. This CDR3 region has 17 residues. CDR3 sequence (DNA): TGTGCCAGCAGCCCTGGACTAGCGGGCGGGAGGGCAGATACGCAGTATTTT. This sequence encodes CASSPGLAGGRADTQYF.

This clonotype was detected only a few times. This sequence joins TRBV12-3 or TRBV12-4 and TRBJ2-5, with no clear D. CDR3 length: 12 amino acids. The V gene lost 2 bases and the J gene lost 5 bases, with 6 bases spanning the gap. CDR3: CASSLQAETQYF. CDR3 DNA sequence: TGTGCCAGCAGTTTACAGGCGGAGACCCAGTACTTC.

The chain combines TRBV19 with TRBJ2-7; 10 nucleotides match TRBD1. CDR3 length: 12 residues. The V and J ends lost 9 bases and 6 bases, in that order; junction bases with no gene match: 5. Germline V lookup: CDR1 LNHDA, CDR2 SQIVND (reference sequence). CDR3 sequence reads: CASGQGGLEQYF. DNA for the CDR3: TGTGCCAGCGGACAGGGGGGACTCGAGCAGTACTTC.

This rearrangement joins TRBV4-3 to TRBJ2-7; 7 bases are a match to TRBD2. Germline CDR1 LGHNA, CDR2 YSLEER. This CDR3 has 14 amino acids. V shed 0 bases, J shed 5 bases, and the junction held 4 bases outside the gene matches. CDR3: CASSQDLAADEQYF. As DNA, the CDR3 is TGCGCCAGCAGCCAAGACCTAGCGGCGGACGAGCAGTACTTC.

The genes are TRBV6-6 and TRBJ2-7; D remains unclear. The CDR3 has 15 residues. In germline, CDR1 is MNHNY, CDR2 SVGAGI (reference sequence). Trimming removed 1 base at V and 0 bases at J, with 10 bases between. The CDR3 reads CASSYYDGTSYEQYF. DNA for the CDR3: TGTGCCAGCAGTTACTACGACGGTACCTCCTACGAGCAGTACTTC.

With respect to this clonotype: Compared with germline, one end of the junction differs, possibly owing to a read error. This chain uses TRBV5-1 with TRBJ2-3, with 9 bases matching TRBD1. Germline V gene lookup returns CDR1 SGHRS and CDR2 YFSETQ. The CDR3 sequence is 17 residues long. The CDR3 coding sequence is TGTGCCAGCAGCCTTAGGGAGACAGGGGGTAAAACAGATACGCAGTATTTT. Amino acids: CASSLRETGGKTDTQYF.